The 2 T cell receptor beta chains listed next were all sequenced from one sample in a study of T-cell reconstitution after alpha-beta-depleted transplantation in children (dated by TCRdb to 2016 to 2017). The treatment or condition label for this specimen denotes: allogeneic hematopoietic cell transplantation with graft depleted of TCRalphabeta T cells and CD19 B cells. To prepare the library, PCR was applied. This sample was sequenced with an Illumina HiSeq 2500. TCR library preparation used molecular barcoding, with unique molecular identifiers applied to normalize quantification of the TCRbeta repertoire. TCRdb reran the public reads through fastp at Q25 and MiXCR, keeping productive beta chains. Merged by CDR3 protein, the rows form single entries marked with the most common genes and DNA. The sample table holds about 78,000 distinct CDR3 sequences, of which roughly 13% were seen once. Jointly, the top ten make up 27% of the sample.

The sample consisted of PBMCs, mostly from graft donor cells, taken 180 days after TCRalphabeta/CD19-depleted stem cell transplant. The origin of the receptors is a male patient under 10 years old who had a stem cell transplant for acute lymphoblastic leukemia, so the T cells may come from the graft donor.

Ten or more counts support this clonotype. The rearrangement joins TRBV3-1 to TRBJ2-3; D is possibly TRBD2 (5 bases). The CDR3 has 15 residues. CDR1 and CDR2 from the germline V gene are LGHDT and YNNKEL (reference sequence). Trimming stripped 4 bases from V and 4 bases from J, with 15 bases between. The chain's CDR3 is CASSPGFLRSDTQYF. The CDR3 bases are TGTGCCAGCAGCCCGGGGTTCCTAAGATCAGATACGCAGTATTTT.

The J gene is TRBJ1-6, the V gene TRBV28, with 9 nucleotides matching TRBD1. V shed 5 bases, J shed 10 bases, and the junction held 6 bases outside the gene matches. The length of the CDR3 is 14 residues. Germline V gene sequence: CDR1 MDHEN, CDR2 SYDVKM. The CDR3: CASSKQGARSPLHF. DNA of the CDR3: TGTGCCAGCAGTAAACAGGGGGCACGATCACCCCTCCACTTT.